Listed below are T cell receptor beta chains from one sample, sequenced in a study of T cell responses to AZD1222 COVID-19 vaccine. The assay was immunoSEQ multiplex PCR, and TCRdb's table has in-frame clones only and misses some. This sample has about 150,000 clones, with 80% to 90% found just once. The sequences come from peripheral blood, collected on day 0 of AZD1222 vaccination. These receptors originate from an adult in good health. Each CDR3 is given with its conserved first and last residue. The D gene is left open where the match is weak. Part of the rows lack a size; the others show once, few, many or a class for expanded clones.

D gene	clone size	J gene	V gene	CDR3 DNA	CDR3 protein
.	.	TRBJ1-3	TRBV30	TGTGCCTGGAGTGTAACCCCATCCGTCCCTCCAAATTTT	CAWSVTPSVPPNF
.	.	TRBJ1-3	TRBV11-2	TGTGCCAGCAGCTCGGACATTGGAAACACCATATATTTT	CASSSDIGNTIYF
TRBD1	.	TRBJ1-2	TRBV28	TGTGCCAGCAGTCCCTGGGACAGGGAATACTATGGCTACACCTTC	CASSPWDREYYGYTF
TRBD1	once	TRBJ1-2	TRBV5-4	TGTGCCAGCAGCCCGGCGGGACAGGAGAAGGGTTTGACCTTC	CASSPAGQEKGLTF
TRBD2	.	TRBJ2-3	TRBV7-9	TGTGCCAGCAGCCCCCGGGGACTAGCGGGGGGGCCGAGAGATACGCAGTATTTT	CASSPRGLAGGPRDTQYF
.	.	TRBJ1-1	TRBV7-9	TGTGCCAGCAGCGCCCGGACAGTTACTGAAGCTTTCTTT	CASSARTVTEAFF
TRBD1	.	TRBJ1-1	TRBV9	TGTGCCAGCAGCGCCACAGGGGGCCAAGACACTGAAGCTTTCTTT	CASSATGGQDTEAFF
TRBD1	.	TRBJ1-3	TRBV30	TGTGCCTGGAGTACAGGGGGTAACACCATATATTTT	CAWSTGGNTIYF
TRBD1	.	TRBJ2-7	TRBV27	TGTGCCAGCAGTTGGACAGGGGGCCTCGAGCAGTACTTC	CASSWTGGLEQYF
TRBD1	.	TRBJ2-7	TRBV4-3	TGCGCCAGCAGCCAAGCCCGGGACAGGGTGGCCTACGAGCAGTACTTC	CASSQARDRVAYEQYF